A single T cell receptor beta chain is shown here with its context. The data belong to a study of blood T cell repertoires in COVID-19. About the research overall: PBMCs, B-cell-depleted T cells, or T cells were the source of the cDNA or gDNA that made up the material.

The CDR3 spans 14 residues. Germline lookup yields CDR1 MGHDK and CDR2 SYGVNS. After removal of 6 bases from V and 10 bases from J, the junction contained 4 bases not matched to a gene. The authors' processing: Amplification of reference gene primers provided the estimated nucleated cell counts. Libraries were prepared by immunoSEQ multiplex PCR; TCRdb keeps only in-frame clonotypes and omits some of them. That table is the source of V, J and clone size, and D and trimming were worked out from the DNA. The sample comprises about 78,000 clones, about 89% of which are singletons, and 4.9% rests with the top ten.

The origin of this receptor is a man between 45 and 60 years old with active or convalescent COVID-19. The chain uses TRBV25-1 and TRBJ1-6, with TRBD1 identical over 12 bases. The sample was peripheral blood. This chain's CDR3 is CASRGQGAGSPLHF. The CDR3, as DNA: TGTGCCAGCAGGGGACAGGGGGCAGGGTCACCCCTCCACTTT. The full variable domain, in which reference TRBV25-1 and TRBJ1-6 provide the parts outside the CDR3, is EADIYQTPRYLVIGTGKKITLECSQTMGHDKMYWYQQDPGMELHLIHYSYGVNSTEKGDLSSESTVSRIRTEHFPLTLESARPSHTSQYLCASRGQGAGSPLHFGNGTRLTVT.